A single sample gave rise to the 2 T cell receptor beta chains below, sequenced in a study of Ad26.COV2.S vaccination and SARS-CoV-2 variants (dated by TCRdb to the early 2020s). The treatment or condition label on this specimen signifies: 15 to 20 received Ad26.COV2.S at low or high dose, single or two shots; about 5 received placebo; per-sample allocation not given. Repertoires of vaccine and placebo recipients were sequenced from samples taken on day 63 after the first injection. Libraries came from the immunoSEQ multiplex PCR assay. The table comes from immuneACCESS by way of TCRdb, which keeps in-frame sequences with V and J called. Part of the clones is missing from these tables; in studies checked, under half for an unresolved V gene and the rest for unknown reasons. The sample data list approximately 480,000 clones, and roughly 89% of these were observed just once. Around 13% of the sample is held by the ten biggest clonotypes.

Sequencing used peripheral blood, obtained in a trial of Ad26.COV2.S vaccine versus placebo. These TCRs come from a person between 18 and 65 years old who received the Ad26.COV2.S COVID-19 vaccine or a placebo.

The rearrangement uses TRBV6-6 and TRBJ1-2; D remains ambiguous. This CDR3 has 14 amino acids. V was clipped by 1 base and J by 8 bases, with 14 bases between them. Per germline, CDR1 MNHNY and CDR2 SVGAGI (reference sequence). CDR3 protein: CASSYFAGMEGYTF. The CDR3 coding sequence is TGTGCCAGCAGTTACTTCGCAGGAATGGAGGGCTACACCTTC.

CDR3 sequence: CASSLGSSGSRSDTQYF. The DNA of the CDR3 is TGCGCCAGCAGCTTGGGTTCTTCCGGGAGCCGCAGCGATACGCAGTATTTT. The genes are TRBV5-1 and TRBJ2-3; TRBD2 is a possible D gene (6 bases). Germline-derived CDR1 and CDR2 are SGHRS and YFSETQ. This CDR3 is 17 amino acids long. Trimming pared 0 bases from V and 6 bases from J, leaving 20 bases between.